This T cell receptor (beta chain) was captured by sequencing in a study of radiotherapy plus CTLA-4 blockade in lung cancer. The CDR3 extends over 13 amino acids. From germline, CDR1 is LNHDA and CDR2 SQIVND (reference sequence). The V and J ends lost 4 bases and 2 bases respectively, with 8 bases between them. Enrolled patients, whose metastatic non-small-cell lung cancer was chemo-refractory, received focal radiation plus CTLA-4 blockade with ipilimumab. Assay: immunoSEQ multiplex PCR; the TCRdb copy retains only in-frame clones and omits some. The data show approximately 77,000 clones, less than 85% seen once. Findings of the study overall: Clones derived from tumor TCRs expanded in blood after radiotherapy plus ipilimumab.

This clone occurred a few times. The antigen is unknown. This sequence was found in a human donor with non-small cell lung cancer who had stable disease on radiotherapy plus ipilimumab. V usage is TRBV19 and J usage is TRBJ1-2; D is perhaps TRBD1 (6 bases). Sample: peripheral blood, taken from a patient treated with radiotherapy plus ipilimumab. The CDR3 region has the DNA TGTGCCAGTAGTAACAGGGCCAACTATGGCTACACCTTC. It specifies CASSNRANYGYTF.